These 3 T cell receptor beta chains share one sample of origin, sequenced in a study of blood T cell repertoires in COVID-19. The data were produced by immunoSEQ multiplex PCR, yet TCRdb's version contains in-frame clones alone and is incomplete. Of about 76,000 clones listed, 70% to 90% are singletons. The sample taken for sequencing was peripheral blood. These receptors all come from a human donor in a cohort sampled during active COVID-19.

The V gene is TRBV7-2, the J gene TRBJ1-2; TRBD1 aligns across 7 bases. The CDR3 loop spans 14 amino acids. Germline values: CDR1 SGHTA, CDR2 FQGNSA. V shed 1 base, J shed 3 bases, and the junction held 2 bases outside the gene matches. The CDR3 nucleotides are TGTGCCAGCAGCTTAGACAGGGGAGACTATGGCTACACCTTC. It is translated as CASSLDRGDYGYTF. Full variable domain (outside the CDR3, taken from reference TRBV7-2 and TRBJ1-2): GAGVSQSPSNKVTEKGKDVELRCDPISGHTALYWYRQSLGQGLEFLIYFQGNSAPDKSGLPSDRFSAERTGGSVSTLTIQRTQQEDSAVYLCASSLDRGDYGYTFGSGTRLTVV.

This chain links TRBV4-2 with TRBJ2-1; 9 bases match TRBD2. The CDR3 contains 19 residues. Germline CDR1 LGHNA, CDR2 YNFKEQ. After removal of 1 base from V and 2 bases from J, the junction contained 12 bases not matched to a gene. CDR3 DNA: TGTGCCAGCAGCCAAGTTGCGGGGGGGCCCCCGAATGCCTACAATGAGCAGTTCTTC. Residues: CASSQVAGGPPNAYNEQFF.

DNA of the CDR3: TGTGCCTGGAGTCGGACTAATGAAAAACTGTTTTTT. It codes for CAWSRTNEKLFF. This sequence joins TRBV30 and TRBJ1-4; the D is unclear. This CDR3 spans 12 amino acids. V dropped 2 bases and J dropped 2 bases, with 3 bases sitting between them. Looked up from germline, CDR1 is GTSNPN and CDR2 is SVGIG (reference sequence).